One and the same sample provided the 4 T cell receptor beta chains below, sequenced in a study of T cells in Graves' hyperthyroidism and ophthalmopathy. Researchers took RNA transcripts and amplified the TCR beta CDR3 regions from them. With the HTBI primer set, the TCR CDR3 went through a first round of RT-PCR. TCRdb called the multiplex PCR reads again in MiXCR, with one record for every CDR3 protein. In the table there are about 570,000 distinct CDR3 sequences, approximately 14% of which are singletons. Sequenced sample: blood. The source of these receptors is a woman in her 40s with Graves' hyperthyroidism.

Remarks on this clonotype: This clone may be a read error of a much larger clone one base away. J is TRBJ2-1 and V is TRBV5-1; 10 positions match TRBD2. The J call may be wrong; the DNA end is better matched by TRBJ2-7. This CDR3 region has 16 residues. CDR1 is SGHRS and CDR2 is YFSETQ in the germline V gene. DNA for the CDR3: TGCGCCAGCAGCTTGGCGCCTAGCGGGAGTGGCAATGAGCAGTACTTC. Protein sequence: CASSLAPSGSGNEQYF.

The gene calls are TRBV2 and TRBJ1-2, with 7 nucleotides matching TRBD1. Trimming took 4 bases from V and 0 from J; bases not matched to a gene: 5. Germline V gene lookup returns CDR1 SNHLY and CDR2 FYNNEI. The CDR3 covers 15 residues. CDR3 amino acids: CASSVTGSTNYGYTF. CDR3 nucleotides: TGTGCCAGCAGTGTGACAGGGAGCACTAACTATGGCTACACCTTC.

This clonotype appeared many times. V usage is TRBV5-1 and J usage is TRBJ2-6; the match to TRBD2 covers 7 bases. V was pared by 4 bases and J by 4 bases, with 8 bases of the junction left unmatched. Germline V lookup: CDR1 SGHRS, CDR2 YFSETQ. This CDR3 region has 16 residues. The CDR3 bases are TGCGCCAGCAGCCCGATGGGGGGGTTGGGGGCCAACGTCCTGACTTTC. This encodes CASSPMGGLGANVLTF.

This clonotype came up many times. The rearrangement joins TRBV9 to TRBJ2-5; no clear D gene. Trimming removed 0 bases from V and 4 bases from J, with 7 bases in between. Germline CDR1 reads SGDLS; CDR2 reads YYNGEE. This CDR3 is built from 13 residues. CDR3 in DNA: TGTGCCAGCAGCGTAGAAGCAGGAGAGACCCAGTACTTC. This translates into CASSVEAGETQYF.